These 13 T cell receptor beta chains came from one sample sequenced in a study of blood T cell repertoires in COVID-19. The assay was immunoSEQ multiplex PCR, and TCRdb's table has in-frame clones only and misses some. The sample has fewer than 200,000 clones; approximately 84% are singletons. Material for sequencing was peripheral blood. All receptors come from a woman aged 45-59 years with COVID-19, enrolled during active disease.

The chain recombines TRBV10-1 with TRBJ2-1, with D possibly TRBD2 on 7 matching bases. The CDR3 totals 14 residues. Germline assignment: CDR1 WNHNN and CDR2 SYGVQD (reference sequence). V lost 4 bases to trimming and J lost 2 bases, with 9 bases between them. The CDR3 DNA reads as TGCGCCAGCAGTGGGCGGGGGCCCTACAATGAGCAGTTCTTC. This translates into CASSGRGPYNEQFF.

The rearrangement uses TRBV5-1 and TRBJ1-1; 10 nucleotides agree with TRBD1. Trimming took 6 bases from V and 5 from J; bases not matched to a gene: 10. The CDR3 is made up of 15 amino acids. Germline V gene sequence: CDR1 SGHRS, CDR2 YFSETQ. The CDR3 loop reads CASNPTGTGETEAFF. CDR3 in DNA: TGCGCCAGCAACCCGACCGGGACAGGGGAGACTGAAGCTTTCTTT.

The V and J genes are TRBV5-6 and TRBJ2-7; the D is unclear. Germline assignment: CDR1 SGHDT and CDR2 YYEEEE. The CDR3 runs 14 residues. Trimming removed 3 bases at V and 7 bases at J, with 17 bases between. This CDR3 reads CASSSRSQTREQYF. Written as DNA, the CDR3 is TGTGCCAGCAGCTCTAGATCACAAACCCGGGAGCAGTACTTC.

This clone has a handful of counts. The gene calls are TRBV28 and TRBJ1-5, with 8 bases matching TRBD1. The CDR3 contains 16 residues. Germline CDR1 is MDHEN and CDR2 is SYDVKM. The ends lost 0 bases at V and 7 bases at J; junction bases unmatched: 8. The CDR3 bases are TGTGCCAGCAGTTTATGGGGCGACAGGGGAGGCCAGCCCCAGCATTTT. Translation: CASSLWGDRGGQPQHF.

This clone was counted a few times. The chain carries TRBV6-5 and TRBJ2-7, with D unresolved. Germline loops: CDR1 MNHEY, CDR2 SVGAGI. The CDR3 runs to 15 residues. V was trimmed by 5 bases and J by 1 base, leaving 15 bases between them. CDR3 coding DNA: TGTGCCAGCAGTCAACAGAAAATTTATTCCTACGAGCAGTACTTC. Translated: CASSQQKIYSYEQYF.

The chain joins TRBV9 to TRBJ1-5, with 7 bases that match TRBD1. This CDR3 has 15 residues. After removal of 4 bases from V and 2 bases from J, the junction contained 6 bases not matched to a gene. The germline V gene encodes CDR1 SGDLS and CDR2 YYNGEE. CDR3 protein: CASSPEGAGNQPQHF. For the CDR3, the DNA is TGTGCCAGCAGCCCCGAGGGGGCAGGCAATCAGCCCCAGCATTTT.

This sequence joins TRBV27 and TRBJ2-3; TRBD2 agrees at 11 bases. After removal of 5 bases from V and 3 bases from J, the junction contained 7 bases not matched to a gene. This CDR3 has 16 residues. Germline V gene sequence: CDR1 MNHEY, CDR2 SMNVEV (reference sequence). This chain's CDR3 is CASSTRLAGLTDTQYF. CDR3 sequence (DNA): TGTGCCAGCAGTACCCGACTAGCGGGGCTAACAGATACGCAGTATTTT.

This rearrangement joins TRBV19 to TRBJ2-2; 7 bases fit TRBD2. The CDR3 is made up of 17 amino acids. Germline CDR1 and CDR2: LNHDA and SQIVND (reference sequence). V gave up 5 bases and J gave up 0 bases; unmatched junction bases: 9. The chain's CDR3 is CASSVERGLANTGELFF. The CDR3 region has the DNA TGTGCCAGTAGTGTTGAGCGGGGACTCGCGAACACCGGGGAGCTGTTTTTT.

The genes are TRBV19 and TRBJ2-3, with a possible D match to TRBD2 (5 bases). V was clipped by 7 bases and J by 1 base, with 9 bases between them. CDR1 is LNHDA and CDR2 is SQIVND in the germline V gene (reference sequence). The CDR3 is made up of 13 amino acids. Here the CDR3 DNA reads TGTGCCAGTACGTTGGAGGGCACAGATACGCAGTATTTT. This gives the protein CASTLEGTDTQYF.

The chain uses TRBV19 and TRBJ1-2, with D uncertain. The CDR3 sequence is 17 residues long. CDR1 and CDR2 from the germline V gene are LNHDA and SQIVND (reference sequence). V gave up 9 bases and J gave up 3 bases, with 26 bases separating them. The DNA of the CDR3 is TGTGCCAGCCCCGGCCCCGGAGGAGGTTCGGCCCACTATGGCTACACCTTC. It specifies CASPGPGGGSAHYGYTF.

This clone was picked up a small number of times. This chain uses TRBV2 with TRBJ1-4; the D gene is possibly TRBD1 (6 bases). V was pared by 11 bases and J by 7 bases, with 14 bases between. The CDR3 is 12 residues long. Germline-derived CDR1 and CDR2 are SNHLY and FYNNEI. CDR3: CAQQDSAEKLFF. The CDR3 bases are TGTGCCCAACAGGACAGTGCTGAAAAACTGTTTTTT. Together with reference TRBV2 and TRBJ1-4, the CDR3 gives the full variable domain: EPEVTQTPSHQVTQMGQEVILRCVPISNHLYFYWYRQILGQKVEFLVSFYNNEISEKSEIFDDQFSVERPDGSNFTLKIRSTKLEDSAMYFCAQQDSAEKLFFGSGTQLSVL.

The chain joins TRBV12-3 or TRBV12-4 to TRBJ2-3; D not resolved. This CDR3 contains 12 residues. Trimming removed 5 bases from V and 8 bases from J, with 11 bases in between. CDR3 DNA: TGTGCCAGCAGTCCTGAGTTGGTTACGCAGTATTTT. Its translation: CASSPELVTQYF.

The CDR3 region is CASSLASGVGEKLFF. The CDR3 region has the DNA TGCGCCAGCAGCTTGGCGTCAGGGGTCGGTGAAAAACTGTTTTTT. V is TRBV5-1 and J is TRBJ1-4; possibly TRBD1 for D (6 bases). V dropped 0 bases and J dropped 7 bases, with 13 bases sitting between them. Germline CDR1 is SGHRS and CDR2 is YFSETQ. The CDR3 is 15 amino acids.